This is a list of T cell receptor beta chains from one sample in a study of shared clonotypes between healthy human individuals. Libraries were prepared by immunoSEQ multiplex PCR; TCRdb keeps only in-frame clonotypes and omits some of them. The table shows 650,000 to 700,000 clones, with less than 95% occurring only once. The sample comprised memory CD8+ T cells from PBMCs. The receptors come from a man aged 18 to 29 in good health. Some clones in this sample may be carry-over from other donors' samples. Each CDR3 is given with its conserved first and last residue. The D gene is left open where the match is weak. Clone size is not always given. Where it is, it says once, few, many or a class for expanded clones.

clone size: .
V gene: TRBV28
CDR3 length: 14
J gene: TRBJ2-2
D gene: TRBD2
CDR3 DNA: TGTGCCAGCCTCGAAGCGGGAGGTACCGGGGAGCTGTTTTTT
CDR3 protein: CASLEAGGTGELFF

clone size: .
V gene: TRBV6-5
CDR3 length: 15
J gene: TRBJ2-1
D gene: TRBD2
CDR3 DNA: TGTGCCAGCAGTTACGCTGGACTAGCGGGAGCTTCGCAGTTCTTC
CDR3 protein: CASSYAGLAGASQFF

clone size: .
V gene: TRBV11-2
CDR3 length: 18
J gene: TRBJ2-7
D gene: TRBD2
CDR3 DNA: TGTGCCAGCAGCTTCCCATACCCACTAGCGGGAGGGTCCTACGAGCAGTACTTC
CDR3 protein: CASSFPYPLAGGSYEQYF

clone size: .
V gene: TRBV28
CDR3 length: 11
J gene: TRBJ2-7
D gene: .
CDR3 DNA: TGTGCCAGCAGCACCTCCCCCGAGCAGTACTTC
CDR3 protein: CASSTSPEQYF

clone size: .
V gene: TRBV9
CDR3 length: 18
J gene: TRBJ1-1
D gene: .
CDR3 DNA: TGTGCCAGCAGCGTCTCATTAGAGGACGCGAGGTTGAACACTGAAGCTTTCTTT
CDR3 protein: CASSVSLEDARLNTEAFF

clone size: .
V gene: TRBV2
CDR3 length: 17
J gene: TRBJ2-2
D gene: .
CDR3 DNA: TGTGCCAGCAACCTTGTGGGGGCAGGGGTTAACACCGGGGAGCTGTTTTTT
CDR3 protein: CASNLVGAGVNTGELFF

clone size: .
V gene: TRBV27
CDR3 length: 16
J gene: TRBJ1-1
D gene: .
CDR3 DNA: TGTGCCAGCAGTTTACGGGTCAGGACAGTGAACACTGAAGCTTTCTTT
CDR3 protein: CASSLRVRTVNTEAFF

clone size: .
V gene: TRBV9
CDR3 length: 15
J gene: TRBJ2-3
D gene: .
CDR3 DNA: TGTGCCAGCAGCGTAAAGTGGTTACGCACAGATACGCAGTATTTT
CDR3 protein: CASSVKWLRTDTQYF

clone size: .
V gene: TRBV11-2
CDR3 length: 15
J gene: TRBJ1-2
D gene: .
CDR3 DNA: TGTGCCAGCAGCTTAACGTCGAGGACAGCCTATGGCTACACCTTC
CDR3 protein: CASSLTSRTAYGYTF

clone size: .
V gene: TRBV19
CDR3 length: 14
J gene: TRBJ2-7
D gene: TRBD2
CDR3 DNA: TGTGCCAGTAGTATGAGGGAGGGCCTCTACGAGCAGTACTTC
CDR3 protein: CASSMREGLYEQYF

clone size: .
V gene: TRBV5-3
CDR3 length: 10
J gene: TRBJ2-7
D gene: .
CDR3 DNA: TGTGCCAGAAGCTTCCACGAGCAGTACTTC
CDR3 protein: CARSFHEQYF

clone size: .
V gene: TRBV7-9
CDR3 length: 14
J gene: TRBJ1-4
D gene: .
CDR3 DNA: TGTGCCAGCAGCAGGGCCGCAGGGAACGAAAAACTGTTTTTT
CDR3 protein: CASSRAAGNEKLFF

clone size: .
V gene: TRBV27
CDR3 length: 17
J gene: TRBJ2-1
D gene: .
CDR3 DNA: TGTGCCAGCAGTTTTCGTGGAGGGCCCAGCTCCTACAATGAGCAGTTCTTC
CDR3 protein: CASSFRGGPSSYNEQFF

clone size: .
V gene: TRBV7-2
CDR3 length: 18
J gene: TRBJ2-7
D gene: TRBD1
CDR3 DNA: TGTGCCAGCAGCTTCAGCCGGACCTCGGGACAGGGAGCCTACGAGCAGTACTTC
CDR3 protein: CASSFSRTSGQGAYEQYF

clone size: .
V gene: TRBV7-2
CDR3 length: 15
J gene: TRBJ2-7
D gene: TRBD2
CDR3 DNA: TGTGCCAGCAGCTCACTAGCGGGAGGGCACTACCGGCAGTACTTC
CDR3 protein: CASSSLAGGHYRQYF

clone size: once
V gene: TRBV27
CDR3 length: 15
J gene: TRBJ2-1
D gene: TRBD1
CDR3 DNA: TGTGCCAGCTCTGTCATAGGACAGGGTCCCAATGAGCAGTTCTTC
CDR3 protein: CASSVIGQGPNEQFF

clone size: .
V gene: TRBV5-6
CDR3 length: 14
J gene: TRBJ2-2
D gene: .
CDR3 DNA: TGTGCCAGCAGCGTGACGGAGAACACCGGGGAGCTGTTTTTT
CDR3 protein: CASSVTENTGELFF

clone size: .
V gene: TRBV9
CDR3 length: 13
J gene: TRBJ2-2
D gene: .
CDR3 DNA: TGTGCCAGCAGCCCGGGGAGGACCGGGGAGCTGTTTTTT
CDR3 protein: CASSPGRTGELFF

clone size: .
V gene: TRBV9
CDR3 length: 15
J gene: TRBJ2-7
D gene: .
CDR3 DNA: TGTGCCAGCAGCGTAAATTGGGGTAGAACCTACGAGCAGTACTTC
CDR3 protein: CASSVNWGRTYEQYF

clone size: .
V gene: TRBV5-1
CDR3 length: 16
J gene: TRBJ2-7
D gene: .
CDR3 DNA: TGCGCCAGCAGCTTGGCCTCGGGGATCCTTTCCTACGAGCAGTACTTC
CDR3 protein: CASSLASGILSYEQYF

clone size: once
V gene: TRBV6-5
CDR3 length: 15
J gene: TRBJ1-5
D gene: .
CDR3 DNA: TGTGCCAGCAGGAGAACAGCTAATCGCAATCAGCCCCAGCATTTT
CDR3 protein: CASRRTANRNQPQHF

clone size: once
V gene: TRBV7-9
CDR3 length: 14
J gene: TRBJ1-4
D gene: .
CDR3 DNA: TGTGCCAGCAGCCCAAAAGGGGAGGGTGAAAAACTGTTTTTT
CDR3 protein: CASSPKGEGEKLFF

clone size: few
V gene: TRBV30
CDR3 length: 12
J gene: TRBJ1-1
D gene: .
CDR3 DNA: TGTGCCTGGGACTTCGGTAACCCTGAAGCTTTCTTT
CDR3 protein: CAWDFGNPEAFF

clone size: few
V gene: TRBV5-4
CDR3 length: 16
J gene: TRBJ1-1
D gene: TRBD1
CDR3 DNA: TGCGCCAGCAGCCAAGACAGGGCCCGAGCGAACACTGAAGCTTTCTTT
CDR3 protein: CASSQDRARANTEAFF

clone size: .
V gene: TRBV21-1
CDR3 length: 16
J gene: TRBJ2-1
D gene: .
CDR3 DNA: TGTGCCAGCAGCATTCATGGGCCTAGCGGGAGGAATGAGCAGTTCTTC
CDR3 protein: CASSIHGPSGRNEQFF

clone size: .
V gene: TRBV5-1
CDR3 length: 17
J gene: TRBJ2-5
D gene: TRBD2
CDR3 DNA: TGCGCCAGCAGCTTGGGGTCTAGCGGGAGGGGCCAAGAGACCCAGTACTTC
CDR3 protein: CASSLGSSGRGQETQYF

clone size: .
V gene: TRBV18
CDR3 length: 15
J gene: TRBJ2-1
D gene: .
CDR3 DNA: TGTGCCAGCTCACCAGGTGCTAGTGCCTACAATGAGCAGTTCTTC
CDR3 protein: CASSPGASAYNEQFF

clone size: .
V gene: TRBV2
CDR3 length: 14
J gene: TRBJ2-7
D gene: .
CDR3 DNA: TGTGCCAGCAAGGAGGGAAGGACCCCCTACGAGCAGTACTTC
CDR3 protein: CASKEGRTPYEQYF

clone size: .
V gene: TRBV27
CDR3 length: 14
J gene: TRBJ1-4
D gene: TRBD1
CDR3 DNA: TGTGCCAGCAGACAACAGGGGGCTGAAGAAAAACTGTTTTTT
CDR3 protein: CASRQQGAEEKLFF

clone size: .
V gene: TRBV28
CDR3 length: 14
J gene: TRBJ2-2
D gene: TRBD2
CDR3 DNA: TGTGCCAGCAGTCCCAGCGGGGAGGACGGGGAGCTGTTTTTT
CDR3 protein: CASSPSGEDGELFF

clone size: .
V gene: TRBV21-1
CDR3 length: 16
J gene: TRBJ1-1
D gene: .
CDR3 DNA: TGTGCCAGCAGCTACACCGGGACAGGGAATAACACTGAAGCTTTCTTT
CDR3 protein: CASSYTGTGNNTEAFF

clone size: .
V gene: TRBV9
CDR3 length: 17
J gene: TRBJ2-5
D gene: .
CDR3 DNA: TGTGCCAGCAGCGTAGACACAGGATTCTTACCCCGGGGGACCCAGTACTTC
CDR3 protein: CASSVDTGFLPRGTQYF

clone size: .
V gene: TRBV2
CDR3 length: 16
J gene: TRBJ1-5
D gene: .
CDR3 DNA: TGTGCCAGCGGTATGGAGGGGGGGTATAGCAATCAGCCCCAGCATTTT
CDR3 protein: CASGMEGGYSNQPQHF

clone size: .
V gene: TRBV6-4
CDR3 length: 13
J gene: TRBJ1-5
D gene: .
CDR3 DNA: TGTGCCAGCAGTGAAACTAGGGGTCAGCCCCAGCATTTT
CDR3 protein: CASSETRGQPQHF

clone size: once
V gene: TRBV25-1
CDR3 length: 14
J gene: TRBJ2-5
D gene: .
CDR3 DNA: TGTGCCAGCAGTGCCCAACGGGGTCTAGGGACCCAGTACTTC
CDR3 protein: CASSAQRGLGTQYF

clone size: once
V gene: TRBV28
CDR3 length: 13
J gene: TRBJ1-6
D gene: .
CDR3 DNA: TGTGCCAGCAGTCCGTCGAATAATTCACCCCTCCACTTT
CDR3 protein: CASSPSNNSPLHF

clone size: .
V gene: TRBV27
CDR3 length: 14
J gene: TRBJ2-7
D gene: TRBD2
CDR3 DNA: TGTGCCAGCAGTCTAGCGGGAGCACCGGGTGAGCAGTACTTC
CDR3 protein: CASSLAGAPGEQYF

clone size: once
V gene: TRBV25-1
CDR3 length: 16
J gene: TRBJ2-5
D gene: TRBD2
CDR3 DNA: TGTGCCAGCAGTGGTGCTAGCGGGAGGGCCTCGGAGACCCAGTACTTC
CDR3 protein: CASSGASGRASETQYF

clone size: .
V gene: TRBV4-1
CDR3 length: 14
J gene: TRBJ2-5
D gene: TRBD2
CDR3 DNA: TGCGCCAGCAGCTCGATGGGACTACAAGAGACCCAGTACTTC
CDR3 protein: CASSSMGLQETQYF

clone size: .
V gene: TRBV5-4
CDR3 length: 16
J gene: TRBJ2-7
D gene: TRBD1
CDR3 DNA: TGTGCCAGCAGCCGGAGCGGACAGGCCAACTCCTACGAGCAGTACTTC
CDR3 protein: CASSRSGQANSYEQYF

clone size: .
V gene: TRBV15
CDR3 length: 16
J gene: TRBJ1-1
D gene: TRBD1
CDR3 DNA: TGTGCCACCGACCCGGGGGACGAGGGGGCGAACACTGAAGCTTTCTTT
CDR3 protein: CATDPGDEGANTEAFF

clone size: .
V gene: TRBV9
CDR3 length: 12
J gene: TRBJ2-1
D gene: .
CDR3 DNA: TGTGCCAGCAGCGGGGGCTTGGGTGAGCAGTTCTTC
CDR3 protein: CASSGGLGEQFF